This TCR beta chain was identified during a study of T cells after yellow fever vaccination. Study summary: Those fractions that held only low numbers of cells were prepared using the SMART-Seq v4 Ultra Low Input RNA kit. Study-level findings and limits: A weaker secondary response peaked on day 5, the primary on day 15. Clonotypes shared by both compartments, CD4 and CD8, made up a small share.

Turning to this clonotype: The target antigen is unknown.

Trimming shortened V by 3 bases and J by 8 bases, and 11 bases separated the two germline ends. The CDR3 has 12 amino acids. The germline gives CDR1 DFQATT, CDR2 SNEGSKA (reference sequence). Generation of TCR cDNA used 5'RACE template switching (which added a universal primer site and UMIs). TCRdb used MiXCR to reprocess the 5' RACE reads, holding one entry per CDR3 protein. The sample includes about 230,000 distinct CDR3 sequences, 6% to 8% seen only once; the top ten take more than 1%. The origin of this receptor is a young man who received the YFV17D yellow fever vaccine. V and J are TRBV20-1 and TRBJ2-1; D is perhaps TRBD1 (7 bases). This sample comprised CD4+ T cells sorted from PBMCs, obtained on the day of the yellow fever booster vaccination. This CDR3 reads CSARPRGDEQFF. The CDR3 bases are TGCAGTGCTAGGCCCAGGGGGGATGAGCAGTTCTTC.